This TCR beta chain is drawn from a study of PD-1 blockade in classical Hodgkin lymphoma. In the study overall: Patients got intravenous nivolumab 3 mg/kg every 2 weeks.

In every patient, relapse followed autologous stem cell transplantation, while exposure to brentuximab vedotin differed. Using immunoSEQ multiplex PCR, the repertoire was profiled, and TCRdb retains in-frame clones only, with some absent. The data contain roughly 41,000 clones, about 86% of them singletons. The junction had 8 bases not matched to a gene; V was cut back by 5 bases and J by 6 bases. Per germline, CDR1 KGHSH and CDR2 LQKENI. The CDR3 is made up of 15 amino acids. The J gene is TRBJ2-2, the V gene TRBV18; TRBD1 agrees at 8 bases. The sequenced sample was peripheral blood mononuclear cells (PBMCs), obtained before the second cycle of nivolumab. This TCR was sampled from a human donor with classical Hodgkin lymphoma. CDR3 sequence (DNA): TGTGCCAGCTCAACAGGACAGGGAAGACCCGGGGAGCTGTTTTTT. Translating it yields CASSTGQGRPGELFF. The full variable domain, rest sourced from reference TRBV18 and TRBJ2-2, is NAGVMQNPRHLVRRRGQEARLRCSPMKGHSHVYWYRQLPEEGLKFMVYLQKENIIDESGMPKERFSAEFPKEGPSILRIQQVVRGDSAAYFCASSTGQGRPGELFFGEGSRLTVL.